The 20 T cell receptor beta chains below were found in one sample sequenced in a study of blood T cell repertoires in COVID-19. Only in-frame clones appear in the TCRdb table, and some are missing; sequencing was by immunoSEQ multiplex PCR. The table includes under 200,000 clones, about 84% detected once. Material: PBMCs or T cells enriched from blood (not recorded which). The receptors derive from a middle-aged man who had recovered from COVID-19.

A single count supports this clone. The V gene is TRBV4-1, the J gene TRBJ1-6, with D possibly being TRBD1 (6 bases). V gave up 2 bases and J gave up 5 bases, with 10 bases separating them. The length of the CDR3 is 15 residues. Germline CDR1 MGHRA, CDR2 YSYEKL. In nucleotides, the CDR3 is TGCGCCAGCAGCCAACAGGGGCTGCATAATTCACCCCTCCACTTT. Translating gives CASSQQGLHNSPLHF.

The chain employs TRBV11-2 and TRBJ1-1; maybe TRBD1 (5 bases). Germline V gives CDR1 SGHAT, CDR2 FQNNGV. The CDR3 sequence is 15 residues long. V lost 0 bases and J lost 3, with 11 bases in between. The CDR3 DNA is TGTGCCAGCAGCTTAGAGGCTGGACACTACACTGAAGCTTTCTTT. Encoded protein: CASSLEAGHYTEAFF.

The CDR3 nucleotides are TGCAGCGTTGAGCCCGCGGGAAAGGAGACCCAGTACTTC. It is translated as CSVEPAGKETQYF. The V and J genes are TRBV29-1 and TRBJ2-5, with D possibly matching TRBD2 (6 bases). Germline values: CDR1 SQVTM, CDR2 ANQGSEA. This CDR3 spans 13 amino acids. Trimming shortened V by 3 bases and J by 5 bases, and 13 bases separated the two germline ends.

This clone was seen just once. The chain couples TRBV30 to TRBJ1-3, with D unclear. Trimming took 6 bases from V and 1 from J, leaving 7 bases between them. CDR1 and CDR2 from the germline V gene are GTSNPN and SVGIG (reference sequence). This CDR3 has 12 residues. This CDR3 is CACAVSGNTIYF. CDR3 DNA sequence: TGTGCCTGTGCAGTTTCTGGAAACACCATATATTTT. The variable domain in full, completed from reference TRBV30 and TRBJ1-3, reads SQTIHQWPATLVQPVGSPLSLECTVEGTSNPNLYWYRQAAGRGLQLLFYSVGIGQISSEVPQNLSASRPQDRQFILSSKKLLLSDSGFYLCACAVSGNTIYFGEGSWLTVV.

Only one count was recorded for this clone. The chain is built from TRBV3-1 (or the pseudogene TRBV3-2) and TRBJ2-2; no clear D gene. The V gene lost 4 bases and the J gene lost 6 bases, with 6 bases spanning the gap. Germline CDR1 LGHDT, CDR2 YNNKEL (reference sequence). The CDR3 covers 12 residues. The CDR3 is CASSRHPGELFF. Here the CDR3 DNA reads TGTGCCAGCAGCCGGCACCCCGGGGAGCTGTTTTTT.

The V and J genes are TRBV14 and TRBJ2-7; D remains unclear. Trimming removed 4 bases at V and 4 bases at J, with 11 bases between. The CDR3 has 13 residues. The V gene's germline CDR1 is SGHDN and CDR2 FVKESK. The CDR3 DNA reads TGTGCCAGCAGCCCCGGGTCCCCATACGAGCAGTACTTC. It specifies CASSPGSPYEQYF.

The chain has TRBV3-1 (or the pseudogene TRBV3-2) and TRBJ2-7; D remains ambiguous. The V gene's germline CDR1 is LGHDT and CDR2 YNNKEL (reference sequence). The CDR3 consists of 14 residues. V shed 6 bases and J shed 0 bases, with 12 bases lying between them. The CDR3 sequence is CASSPYRSSYEQYF. In DNA, the CDR3 is TGTGCCAGCAGTCCCTACCGAAGCTCCTACGAGCAGTACTTC.

This clone was observed a handful of times. The chain joins TRBV5-4 to TRBJ1-2; no clear D. This CDR3 region has 13 residues. Germline values: CDR1 SGHNT, CDR2 YYREEE (reference sequence). Trimming shortened V by 2 bases and J by 2 bases, and 7 bases separated the two germline ends. The CDR3 DNA reads as TGTGCCAGCAGCTTTTACATAAACTATGGCTACACCTTC. Its translation: CASSFYINYGYTF. Complete variable domain (other parts from reference TRBV5-4 and TRBJ1-2): ETGVTQSPTHLIKTRGQQVTLRCSSQSGHNTVSWYQQALGQGPQFIFQYYREEENGRGNFPPRFSGLQFPNYSSELNVNALELDDSALYLCASSFYINYGYTFGSGTRLTVV.

V is TRBV28 and J is TRBJ2-7; D is ambiguous. V dropped 4 bases and J dropped 3 bases, with 10 bases sitting between them. Germline V gives CDR1 MDHEN, CDR2 SYDVKM. The CDR3 extends over 13 amino acids. CDR3 in amino acids: CASSSPTNYEQYF. In DNA form, the CDR3 reads TGTGCCAGCAGTTCCCCTACCAACTACGAGCAGTACTTC.

The chain has TRBV15 and TRBJ2-5; a possible D gene is TRBD1 (6 bases). V was pared by 1 base and J by 4 bases, with 10 bases between. CDR3 length: 14 amino acids. Germline CDR1 is LNHNV and CDR2 is YYDKDF (reference sequence). This CDR3 is CATSRAPGVETQYF. CDR3 bases: TGTGCCACCAGCAGAGCACCAGGGGTAGAGACCCAGTACTTC. Full variable domain (rest looked up from reference TRBV15 and TRBJ2-5): DAMVIQNPRYQVTQFGKPVTLSCSQTLNHNVMYWYQQKSSQAPKLLFHYYDKDFNNEADTPDNFQSRRPNTSFCFLDIRSPGLGDTAMYLCATSRAPGVETQYFGPGTRLLVL.

This chain connects TRBV9 to TRBJ2-5; 10 bases match TRBD2. There are 17 residues in the CDR3. The germline V gene encodes CDR1 SGDLS and CDR2 YYNGEE. V lost 0 bases and J lost 4; bases outside the gene matches: 9. The CDR3 coding sequence is TGTGCCAGCAGCGTAGAGGCTAGCGGGGGAGTTATAGAGACCCAGTACTTC. Its translation: CASSVEASGGVIETQYF.

The chain recombines TRBV7-2 with TRBJ1-5; TRBD1 is a possible D gene (6 bases). V was shortened by 1 base and J by 3 bases, with 19 bases between the two germline ends. Germline assignment: CDR1 SGHTA and CDR2 FQGNSA. This CDR3 is built from 18 residues. This CDR3 is CASSLGSQGRGLNQPQHF. The CDR3 region has the DNA TGTGCCAGCAGCTTAGGGAGTCAGGGGAGGGGTCTCAATCAGCCCCAGCATTTT.

The rearrangement joins TRBV12-3 or TRBV12-4 to TRBJ1-4; D possibly corresponds to TRBD1 (5 bases). The CDR3 extends over 12 amino acids. V dropped 8 bases and J dropped 8 bases, with 12 bases sitting between them. The CDR3 here is CASSGPGEKLFF. CDR3 nucleotides: TGTGCCAGCTCCGGGCCAGGGGAAAAACTGTTTTTT.

The V call is TRBV5-5, the J call TRBJ2-1; 7 nucleotides match TRBD2. V shed 6 bases, J shed 2 bases, and the junction held 8 bases outside the gene matches. The length of the CDR3 is 15 residues. From germline, CDR1 is SGHKS and CDR2 YYEKEE (reference sequence). CDR3 protein: CASTERGDPYNEQFF. DNA of the CDR3: TGTGCCAGCACTGAGCGGGGTGATCCCTACAATGAGCAGTTCTTC.

The chain's CDR3 is CASSPDRYKQFF. The CDR3 bases are TGTGCCAGCAGCCCCGACAGGTATAAGCAGTTCTTC. The chain has TRBV9 and TRBJ2-1, with D perhaps matching TRBD1 (6 bases). The V end was cut by 4 bases, the J end by 11 bases, with 13 bases between. The CDR3 totals 12 residues. Germline CDR1 and CDR2: SGDLS and YYNGEE.

V gene TRBV30 combines with J gene TRBJ1-2; D remains unclear. The CDR3 covers 12 residues. From germline, CDR1 is GTSNPN and CDR2 SVGIG (reference sequence). V lost 4 bases and J 8 bases, leaving 14 bases between the germline ends. The CDR3 DNA follows: TGTGCCTGGAATCGGGTAGTATACGGCTACACCTTC. Amino acid sequence: CAWNRVVYGYTF. Full variable domain (outside the CDR3, taken from reference TRBV30 and TRBJ1-2): SQTIHQWPATLVQPVGSPLSLECTVEGTSNPNLYWYRQAAGRGLQLLFYSVGIGQISSEVPQNLSASRPQDRQFILSSKKLLLSDSGFYLCAWNRVVYGYTFGSGTRLTVV.

The chain has TRBV6-5 and TRBJ1-4; weak D call: TRBD1 (5 bases). In germline, CDR1 is MNHEY, CDR2 SVGAGI. This CDR3 has 14 amino acids. The germline V and J ends were trimmed by 5 bases and 3 bases, with 10 bases remaining between them. The CDR3 spells CASSRQGSNEKLFF. CDR3 coding DNA: TGTGCCAGCAGTAGGCAGGGTTCTAATGAAAAACTGTTTTTT.

The V call is TRBV20-1, the J call TRBJ2-1; TRBD2 matches 7 bases. This CDR3 has 14 residues. J was trimmed by 10 bases and V by 3 bases; bases with no gene match: 12. The germline V gene encodes CDR1 DFQATT and CDR2 SNEGSKA (reference sequence). As DNA, the CDR3 is TGCAGTGCTAGTGCCGGGGGGTTAGGGACCGAGCAGTTCTTC. This sequence encodes CSASAGGLGTEQFF.

The V call is TRBV7-6, the J call TRBJ1-6; 12 bases match TRBD1. The CDR3 consists of 16 residues. V shed 2 bases, J shed 10 bases, and the junction held 6 bases outside the gene matches. The germline V gene has CDR1 SGHVS and CDR2 FNYEAQ. The CDR3 sequence is CASSLSWDRGLSPLHF. In nucleotides, the CDR3 is TGTGCCAGCAGCTTATCATGGGACAGGGGGCTATCACCCCTCCACTTT.

V usage is TRBV5-1 and J usage is TRBJ1-1; D unclear. V was pared by 0 bases and J by 1 base, with 10 bases between. The CDR3 contains 15 residues. The germline V gene encodes CDR1 SGHRS and CDR2 YFSETQ. CDR3 DNA: TGCGCCAGCAGCTTGGATTCAGCGGGGAACACTGAAGCTTTCTTT. Translated, it gives CASSLDSAGNTEAFF.